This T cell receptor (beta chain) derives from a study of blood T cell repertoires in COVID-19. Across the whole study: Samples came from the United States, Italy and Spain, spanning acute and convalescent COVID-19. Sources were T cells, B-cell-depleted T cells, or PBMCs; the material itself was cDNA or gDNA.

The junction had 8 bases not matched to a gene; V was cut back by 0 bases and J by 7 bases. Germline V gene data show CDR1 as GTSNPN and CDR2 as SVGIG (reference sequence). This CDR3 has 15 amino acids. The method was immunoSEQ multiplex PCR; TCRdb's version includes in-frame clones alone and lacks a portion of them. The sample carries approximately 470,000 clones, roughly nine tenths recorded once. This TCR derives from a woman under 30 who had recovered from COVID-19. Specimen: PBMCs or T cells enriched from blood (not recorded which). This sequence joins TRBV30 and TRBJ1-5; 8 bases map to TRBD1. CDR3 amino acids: CAWSVVGQGNQPQHF. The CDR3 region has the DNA TGTGCCTGGAGTGTTGTCGGACAGGGAAACCAGCCCCAGCATTTT.